Given below is one TCR beta chain in context. Its antigen is still unknown. The sample originates from a study of vaccination and CD4 T cells after COVID-19. Study as a whole: Samples were collected from a few convalescent patients on day 14 and on days 161 to 241 after vaccination.

Via MiXCR, TCRdb re-called the PCR reads, giving one row per CDR3 protein. The table includes 25,000 to 30,000 distinct CDR3 sequences, approximately 48% detected once. Findings of the study overall: The authors identified 304 of 307 vaccine-specific clones in convalescent patients as spike mono-reactive.

Germline V gene lookup returns CDR1 SEHNR and CDR2 FQNEAQ (reference sequence). The V and J ends lost 4 bases and 1 base respectively, with 13 bases between them. This CDR3 region has 15 residues. Time point here: late sampling 161 to 241 days after vaccination in a few convalescent patients. V gene TRBV7-9 combines with J gene TRBJ1-1, with D possibly matching TRBD1 (6 bases). The receptor was derived from a human donor who had recovered from COVID-19. The sequencing here drew on CD4+ T cells from blood, taken about 7 months after SARS-CoV-2 vaccination. The CDR3 is CASSWSRDTNTEAFF. The CDR3 DNA sequence: TGTGCCAGCAGCTGGTCCCGGGACACGAACACTGAAGCTTTCTTT.